This is a list of T cell receptor beta chains from one sample in a study of T cell responses to AZD1222 COVID-19 vaccine. Clones were sequenced by immunoSEQ multiplex PCR, and TCRdb holds only the in-frame ones, with some missing. The sample consists of 100,000 to 150,000 clones, 85% to 90% of them appearing once. Material: peripheral blood, obtained on day 0 of AZD1222 vaccination. Every receptor here comes from an adult in good health. Each CDR3 is given with its conserved first and last residue. D genes are given only for firm matches. Some rows mark clone size as missing; the rest say once, few, many or name a class of expanded clone.

d_gene: -; v_gene: TRBV7-9; j_gene: TRBJ2-7; abundance: -; CDR3aa: CASSLVVGTPYEQYF; CDR3nt: TGTGCCAGCAGCTTAGTGGTCGGCACCCCCTACGAGCAGTACTTC
d_gene: TRBD1; v_gene: TRBV6-5; j_gene: TRBJ1-2; abundance: -; CDR3aa: CASSSPGQNYGYTF; CDR3nt: TGTGCCAGCAGTTCCCCGGGACAGAACTATGGCTACACCTTC
d_gene: TRBD2; v_gene: TRBV29-1; j_gene: TRBJ2-1; abundance: -; CDR3aa: CSANPLAGVWNEQFF; CDR3nt: TGCAGCGCGAACCCACTAGCGGGAGTATGGAATGAGCAGTTCTTC
d_gene: TRBD1; v_gene: TRBV6-5; j_gene: TRBJ1-2; abundance: once; CDR3aa: CASSYSGTGVGYGYTF; CDR3nt: TGTGCCAGCAGTTACTCAGGAACAGGGGTAGGATATGGCTACACCTTC
d_gene: -; v_gene: TRBV24-1; j_gene: TRBJ2-1; abundance: -; CDR3aa: CATSDFGGSSYNEQFF; CDR3nt: TGTGCCACCAGTGATTTCGGGGGATCCTCCTACAATGAGCAGTTCTTC
d_gene: TRBD1; v_gene: TRBV4-2; j_gene: TRBJ1-1; abundance: -; CDR3aa: CASSQGGQGTEAFF; CDR3nt: TGTGCCAGCAGCCAGGGGGGACAGGGGACTGAAGCTTTCTTT
d_gene: -; v_gene: TRBV4-3; j_gene: TRBJ1-1; abundance: -; CDR3aa: CASSQDLGTEAFF; CDR3nt: TGCGCCAGCAGCCAAGATCTTGGGACTGAAGCTTTCTTT
d_gene: TRBD2; v_gene: TRBV6-5; j_gene: TRBJ2-7; abundance: -; CDR3aa: CASSYGGGSYEQYF; CDR3nt: TGTGCCAGCAGTTATGGCGGGGGGTCCTACGAGCAGTACTTC
d_gene: TRBD2; v_gene: TRBV27; j_gene: TRBJ2-7; abundance: -; CDR3aa: CASSPAGGPREQYF; CDR3nt: TGTGCCAGCAGTCCGGCGGGGGGGCCGCGCGAGCAGTACTTC
d_gene: TRBD1; v_gene: TRBV19; j_gene: TRBJ2-3; abundance: -; CDR3aa: CASSSSIRDRGFTDTQYF; CDR3nt: TGTGCCAGTAGTAGCAGTATCCGGGACAGGGGGTTCACAGATACGCAGTATTTT
d_gene: -; v_gene: TRBV9; j_gene: TRBJ2-7; abundance: -; CDR3aa: CASSVTGSNEQYF; CDR3nt: TGTGCCAGCAGCGTAACAGGGAGCAACGAGCAGTACTTC
d_gene: TRBD1; v_gene: TRBV27; j_gene: TRBJ2-7; abundance: -; CDR3aa: CASTLPKGTGLYEQYF; CDR3nt: TGTGCCAGCACCCTCCCCAAAGGGACAGGACTCTACGAGCAGTACTTC
d_gene: TRBD1; v_gene: TRBV5-5; j_gene: TRBJ2-1; abundance: -; CDR3aa: CASQPAPGQKNYHNEQFF; CDR3nt: TGTGCCAGCCAACCCGCCCCGGGACAGAAAAACTACCACAATGAGCAGTTCTTC
d_gene: -; v_gene: TRBV19; j_gene: TRBJ1-5; abundance: -; CDR3aa: CASNIATGTNQPQHF; CDR3nt: TGTGCCAGTAATATCGCAACAGGGACCAATCAGCCCCAGCATTTT
d_gene: TRBD1; v_gene: TRBV9; j_gene: TRBJ1-2; abundance: once; CDR3aa: CASSVGQGNYGYTF; CDR3nt: TGTGCCAGCAGCGTGGGACAGGGCAACTATGGCTACACCTTC
d_gene: -; v_gene: TRBV23-1; j_gene: TRBJ2-1; abundance: once; CDR3aa: CASSRAGRTYNEQFF; CDR3nt: TGCGCCAGCAGTCGGGCCGGCAGGACCTACAATGAGCAGTTCTTC
d_gene: TRBD1; v_gene: TRBV25-1; j_gene: TRBJ1-2; abundance: -; CDR3aa: CASSRTGGYGYTF; CDR3nt: TGTGCCAGCAGTCGTACAGGGGGCTATGGCTACACCTTC
d_gene: TRBD2; v_gene: TRBV5-5; j_gene: TRBJ2-1; abundance: -; CDR3aa: CASSPLGGFSNEQFF; CDR3nt: TGTGCCAGCAGCCCCCTCGGGGGGTTCAGCAATGAGCAGTTCTTC
d_gene: -; v_gene: TRBV9; j_gene: TRBJ2-7; abundance: -; CDR3aa: CASSVGTGPSYEQYF; CDR3nt: TGTGCCAGCAGCGTAGGAACAGGCCCCTCCTACGAGCAGTACTTC
d_gene: TRBD1; v_gene: TRBV3-1/TRBV3-2; j_gene: TRBJ2-3; abundance: -; CDR3aa: CASSQEQGSMGADTQYF; CDR3nt: TGTGCCAGCAGCCAAGAACAGGGGAGTATGGGCGCAGATACGCAGTATTTT
d_gene: -; v_gene: TRBV7-8; j_gene: TRBJ1-2; abundance: -; CDR3aa: CASSFMNYGYTF; CDR3nt: TGTGCCAGCAGCTTTATGAACTATGGCTACACCTTC
d_gene: -; v_gene: TRBV2; j_gene: TRBJ1-1; abundance: -; CDR3aa: CASSEWQIGENTEAFF; CDR3nt: TGTGCCAGCAGTGAATGGCAGATCGGGGAGAACACTGAAGCTTTCTTT
d_gene: TRBD1; v_gene: TRBV19; j_gene: TRBJ2-7; abundance: -; CDR3aa: CASSFGTDSYEQYF; CDR3nt: TGTGCCAGTAGTTTTGGGACAGACTCCTACGAGCAGTACTTC
d_gene: -; v_gene: TRBV3-1/TRBV3-2; j_gene: TRBJ2-1; abundance: -; CDR3aa: CASSQDTAAYNEQFF; CDR3nt: TGTGCCAGCAGCCAAGATACCGCGGCCTACAATGAGCAGTTCTTC
d_gene: TRBD1; v_gene: TRBV30; j_gene: TRBJ2-7; abundance: -; CDR3aa: CAWSSGTGGVSYEQYF; CDR3nt: TGTGCCTGGAGTTCCGGGACAGGGGGCGTCTCCTACGAGCAGTACTTC
d_gene: TRBD2; v_gene: TRBV5-4; j_gene: TRBJ2-5; abundance: once; CDR3aa: CASSFLTSSETQYF; CDR3nt: TGTGCCAGCAGCTTTCTGACTAGCTCGGAGACCCAGTACTTC
d_gene: -; v_gene: TRBV2; j_gene: TRBJ2-2; abundance: -; CDR3aa: CASRGTLEELFF; CDR3nt: TGTGCCAGCAGGGGGACTCTTGAGGAGCTGTTTTTT
d_gene: -; v_gene: TRBV5-6; j_gene: TRBJ2-5; abundance: -; CDR3aa: CASSLGGEETQYF; CDR3nt: TGTGCCAGCAGTCTTGGGGGAGAGGAGACCCAGTACTTC
d_gene: -; v_gene: TRBV6-4; j_gene: TRBJ2-1; abundance: few; CDR3aa: CASSDGKTDYNEQFF; CDR3nt: TGTGCCAGCAGTGACGGGAAAACGGACTACAATGAGCAGTTCTTC
d_gene: TRBD2; v_gene: TRBV3-1/TRBV3-2; j_gene: TRBJ2-1; abundance: -; CDR3aa: CASSQDSTSGRRQFF; CDR3nt: TGTGCCAGCAGCCAAGATTCGACTAGCGGCCGCAGGCAGTTCTTC
d_gene: -; v_gene: TRBV5-1; j_gene: TRBJ2-7; abundance: -; CDR3aa: CASMVGTGFYEQYF; CDR3nt: TGCGCCAGCATGGTGGGGACTGGATTCTACGAGCAGTACTTC
d_gene: -; v_gene: TRBV2; j_gene: TRBJ2-7; abundance: -; CDR3aa: CASKSEGPYEQYF; CDR3nt: TGTGCCAGCAAGTCGGAGGGACCCTACGAGCAGTACTTC
d_gene: TRBD1; v_gene: TRBV4-3; j_gene: TRBJ1-1; abundance: -; CDR3aa: CASSQADRDTEAFF; CDR3nt: TGCGCCAGCAGCCAAGCGGACAGGGACACTGAAGCTTTCTTT
d_gene: -; v_gene: TRBV7-9; j_gene: TRBJ1-5; abundance: once; CDR3aa: CASSLGDSNQPQHF; CDR3nt: TGTGCCAGCAGCTTAGGCGATAGCAATCAGCCCCAGCATTTT
d_gene: -; v_gene: TRBV3-1/TRBV3-2; j_gene: TRBJ1-5; abundance: -; CDR3aa: CASSQDLRLNQPQHF; CDR3nt: TGTGCCAGCAGCCAAGATCTTAGGCTTAATCAGCCCCAGCATTTT
d_gene: -; v_gene: TRBV18; j_gene: TRBJ1-2; abundance: -; CDR3aa: CATLPSTRTAANYGYTF; CDR3nt: TGTGCCACCCTACCATCCACTAGAACAGCAGCTAACTATGGCTACACCTTC
d_gene: -; v_gene: TRBV5-1; j_gene: TRBJ2-5; abundance: -; CDR3aa: CASSLVAGRETQYF; CDR3nt: TGCGCCAGCAGCTTGGTGGCAGGTCGGGAGACCCAGTACTTC
d_gene: -; v_gene: TRBV7-9; j_gene: TRBJ1-1; abundance: once; CDR3aa: CASSGGGGMNTEAFF; CDR3nt: TGTGCCAGCAGCGGCGGGGGCGGCATGAACACTGAAGCTTTCTTT
d_gene: TRBD2; v_gene: TRBV10-3; j_gene: TRBJ2-5; abundance: -; CDR3aa: CAISETWTSMRQETQYF; CDR3nt: TGTGCCATCAGTGAGACCTGGACTAGCATGAGGCAAGAGACCCAGTACTTC
d_gene: -; v_gene: TRBV12-3/TRBV12-4; j_gene: TRBJ2-5; abundance: -; CDR3aa: CASSLGQETQYF; CDR3nt: TGTGCCAGCAGTTTAGGGCAAGAGACCCAGTACTTC
d_gene: TRBD1; v_gene: TRBV4-1; j_gene: TRBJ1-1; abundance: -; CDR3aa: CASSQVTGGRTEAFF; CDR3nt: TGCGCCAGCAGCCAGGTCACAGGGGGCAGGACTGAAGCTTTCTTT
d_gene: TRBD2; v_gene: TRBV11-2; j_gene: TRBJ2-7; abundance: -; CDR3aa: CASSFSLGLDWSSYEQYF; CDR3nt: TGTGCCAGCAGCTTTAGCTTGGGACTAGACTGGAGCTCCTACGAGCAGTACTTC
d_gene: -; v_gene: TRBV4-1; j_gene: TRBJ1-5; abundance: -; CDR3aa: CASSQEIWGANNQPQHF; CDR3nt: TGCGCCAGCAGCCAAGAAATATGGGGGGCCAACAATCAGCCCCAGCATTTT
d_gene: TRBD2; v_gene: TRBV19; j_gene: TRBJ2-2; abundance: -; CDR3aa: CASIKAGGVDTGELFF; CDR3nt: TGTGCCAGTATAAAAGCGGGGGGCGTAGACACCGGGGAGCTGTTTTTT
d_gene: -; v_gene: TRBV5-1; j_gene: TRBJ2-1; abundance: -; CDR3aa: CASSLGRSYNEQFF; CDR3nt: TGCGCCAGCAGCTTAGGGAGATCCTACAATGAGCAGTTCTTC
d_gene: -; v_gene: TRBV24-1; j_gene: TRBJ1-1; abundance: few; CDR3aa: CATSDLEGGKGEAFF; CDR3nt: TGTGCCACCAGTGATTTGGAGGGAGGGAAGGGAGAAGCTTTCTTT
d_gene: -; v_gene: TRBV2; j_gene: TRBJ2-3; abundance: once; CDR3aa: CASSDRAVTDTQYF; CDR3nt: TGTGCCAGCAGTGACCGGGCCGTCACAGATACGCAGTATTTT
d_gene: TRBD2; v_gene: TRBV5-1; j_gene: TRBJ2-3; abundance: -; CDR3aa: CASSPPTSGGRMGTDTQYF; CDR3nt: TGCGCCAGCAGCCCTCCGACTAGCGGGGGGCGTATGGGCACAGATACGCAGTATTTT
d_gene: TRBD2; v_gene: TRBV5-6; j_gene: TRBJ2-2; abundance: -; CDR3aa: CASSFGGGLPGELFF; CDR3nt: TGTGCCAGCAGCTTTGGCGGGGGGTTACCCGGGGAGCTGTTTTTT
d_gene: -; v_gene: TRBV7-4; j_gene: TRBJ2-7; abundance: -; CDR3aa: CASSLGDPGLDKDEQYF; CDR3nt: TGTGCCAGCAGCTTAGGAGACCCGGGACTGGATAAAGACGAGCAGTACTTC
d_gene: -; v_gene: TRBV5-1; j_gene: TRBJ2-1; abundance: -; CDR3aa: CASSTGKRAEQFF; CDR3nt: TGCGCCAGCAGCACGGGGAAGCGCGCTGAGCAGTTCTTC